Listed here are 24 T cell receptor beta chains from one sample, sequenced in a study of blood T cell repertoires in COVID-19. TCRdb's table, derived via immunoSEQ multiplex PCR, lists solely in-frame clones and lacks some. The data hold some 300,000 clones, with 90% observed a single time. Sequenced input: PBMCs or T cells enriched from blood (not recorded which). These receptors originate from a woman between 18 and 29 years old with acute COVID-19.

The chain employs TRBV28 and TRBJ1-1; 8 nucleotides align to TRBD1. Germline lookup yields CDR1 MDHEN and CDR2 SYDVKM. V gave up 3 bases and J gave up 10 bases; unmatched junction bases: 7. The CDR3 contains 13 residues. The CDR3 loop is CASSFSRGHGAFF. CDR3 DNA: TGTGCCAGCAGTTTCTCCAGGGGGCATGGAGCTTTCTTT.

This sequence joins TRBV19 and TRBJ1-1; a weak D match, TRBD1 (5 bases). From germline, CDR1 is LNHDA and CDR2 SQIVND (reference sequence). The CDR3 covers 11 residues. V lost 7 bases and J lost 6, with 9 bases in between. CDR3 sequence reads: CASTTGPEAFF. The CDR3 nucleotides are TGTGCCAGTACCACAGGCCCTGAAGCTTTCTTT.

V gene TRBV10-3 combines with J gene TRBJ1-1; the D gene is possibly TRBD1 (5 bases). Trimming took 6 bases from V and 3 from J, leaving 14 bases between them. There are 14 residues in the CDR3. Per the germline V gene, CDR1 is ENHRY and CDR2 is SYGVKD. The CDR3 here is CAISTLSGDTEAFF. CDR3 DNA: TGTGCCATCAGCACCCTCTCGGGGGACACTGAAGCTTTCTTT.

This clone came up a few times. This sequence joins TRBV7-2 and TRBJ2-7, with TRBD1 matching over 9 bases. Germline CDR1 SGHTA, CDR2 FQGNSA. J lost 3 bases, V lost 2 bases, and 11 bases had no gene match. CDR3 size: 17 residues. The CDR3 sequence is CASSLYLVGTGFYEQYF. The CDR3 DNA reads TGTGCCAGCAGCTTATATCTAGTCGGGACAGGGTTCTACGAGCAGTACTTC.

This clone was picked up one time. CDR3 bases: TGCGCCAGCAGCCAAGAGGAGGGACTCAATCAGCCCCAGCATTTT. This codes for CASSQEEGLNQPQHF. The chain carries TRBV4-1 and TRBJ1-5; TRBD1 might be the D (5 bases). The CDR3 is made up of 15 amino acids. CDR1 and CDR2 from the germline V gene are MGHRA and YSYEKL. V was clipped by 0 bases and J by 3 bases, with 9 bases between them.

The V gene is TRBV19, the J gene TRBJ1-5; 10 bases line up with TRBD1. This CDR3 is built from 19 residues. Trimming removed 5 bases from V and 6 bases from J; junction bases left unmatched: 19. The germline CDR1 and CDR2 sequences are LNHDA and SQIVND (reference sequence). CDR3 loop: CASSVTRKIDRGLAQPQHF. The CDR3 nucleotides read TGTGCCAGTAGTGTAACTAGGAAGATCGACAGGGGGCTCGCTCAGCCCCAGCATTTT.

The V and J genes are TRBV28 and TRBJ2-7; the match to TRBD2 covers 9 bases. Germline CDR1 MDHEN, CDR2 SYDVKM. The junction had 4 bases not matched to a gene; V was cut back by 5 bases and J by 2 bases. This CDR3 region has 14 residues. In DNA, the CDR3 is TGTGCCAGCAGTCCCGCGGGAGGGCCCTACGAGCAGTACTTC. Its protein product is CASSPAGGPYEQYF. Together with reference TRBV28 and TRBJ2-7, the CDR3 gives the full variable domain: DVKVTQSSRYLVKRTGEKVFLECVQDMDHENMFWYRQDPGLGLRLIYFSYDVKMKEKGDIPEGYSVSREKKERFSLILESASTNQTSMYLCASSPAGGPYEQYFGPGTRLTVT.

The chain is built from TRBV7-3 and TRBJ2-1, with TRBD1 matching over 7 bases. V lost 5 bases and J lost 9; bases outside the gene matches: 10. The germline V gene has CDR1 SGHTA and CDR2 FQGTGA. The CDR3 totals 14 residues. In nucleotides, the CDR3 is TGTGCCAGCAGCCCCAGGGGGTCTTCGGGTGAGCAGTTCTTC. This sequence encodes CASSPRGSSGEQFF.

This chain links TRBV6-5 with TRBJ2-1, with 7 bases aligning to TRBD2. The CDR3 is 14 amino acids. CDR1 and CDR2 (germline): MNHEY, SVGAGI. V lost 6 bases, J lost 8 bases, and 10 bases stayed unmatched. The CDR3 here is CASRKGGSLDEQFF. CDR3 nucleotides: TGTGCCAGCAGAAAAGGCGGGAGTCTCGATGAGCAGTTCTTC.

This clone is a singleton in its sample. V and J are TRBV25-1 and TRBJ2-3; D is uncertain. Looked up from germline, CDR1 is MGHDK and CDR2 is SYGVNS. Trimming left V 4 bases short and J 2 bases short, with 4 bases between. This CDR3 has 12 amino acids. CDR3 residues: CASSAHTDTQYF. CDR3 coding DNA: TGTGCCAGCAGTGCCCACACAGATACGCAGTATTTT.

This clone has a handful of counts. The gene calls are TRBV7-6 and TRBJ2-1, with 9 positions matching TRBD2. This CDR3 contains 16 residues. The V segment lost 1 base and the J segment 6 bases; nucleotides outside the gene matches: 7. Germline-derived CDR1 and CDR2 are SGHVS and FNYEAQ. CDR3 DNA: TGTGCCAGCAGCTTAGATTTCGGCGGGAGGGCCAATGAGCAGTTCTTC. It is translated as CASSLDFGGRANEQFF. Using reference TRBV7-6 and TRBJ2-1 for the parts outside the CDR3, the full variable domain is GAGVSQSPRYKVTKRGQDVALRCDPISGHVSLYWYRQALGQGPEFLTYFNYEAQQDKSGLPNDRFSAERPEGSISTLTIQRTEQRDSAMYRCASSLDFGGRANEQFFGPGTRLTVL.

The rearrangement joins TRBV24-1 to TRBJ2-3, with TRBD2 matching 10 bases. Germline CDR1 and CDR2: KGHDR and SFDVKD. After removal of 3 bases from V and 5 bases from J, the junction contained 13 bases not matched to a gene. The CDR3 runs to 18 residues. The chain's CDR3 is CATSDLPSSGSRGDTQYF. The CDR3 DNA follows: TGTGCCACCAGTGATCTCCCCTCTAGCGGGAGTCGAGGAGATACGCAGTATTTT.

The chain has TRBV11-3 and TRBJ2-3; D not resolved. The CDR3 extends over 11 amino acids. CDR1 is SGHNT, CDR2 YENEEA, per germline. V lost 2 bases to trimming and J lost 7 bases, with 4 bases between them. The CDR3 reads CASSLINTQYF. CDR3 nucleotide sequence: TGTGCCAGCAGCTTAATAAATACGCAGTATTTT. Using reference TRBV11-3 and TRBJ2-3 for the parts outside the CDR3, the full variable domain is EAGVVQSPRYKIIEKKQPVAFWCNPISGHNTLYWYLQNLGQGPELLIRYENEEAVDDSQLPKDRFSAERLKGVDSTLKIQPAELGDSAVYLCASSLINTQYFGPGTRLTVL.

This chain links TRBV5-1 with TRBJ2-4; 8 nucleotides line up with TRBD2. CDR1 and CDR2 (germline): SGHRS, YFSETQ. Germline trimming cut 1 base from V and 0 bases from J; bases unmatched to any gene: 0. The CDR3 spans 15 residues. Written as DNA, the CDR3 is TGCGCCAGCAGCTTGCTAGCGGGAGCCAAAAACATTCAGTACTTC. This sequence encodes CASSLLAGAKNIQYF.

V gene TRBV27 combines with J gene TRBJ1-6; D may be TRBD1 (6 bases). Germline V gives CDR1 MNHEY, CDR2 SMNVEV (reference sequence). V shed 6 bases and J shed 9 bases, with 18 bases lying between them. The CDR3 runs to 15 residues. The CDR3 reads CASSLDGGGSSPLHF. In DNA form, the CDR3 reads TGTGCCAGCAGCCTCGACGGTGGGGGCAGTTCACCCCTCCACTTT.

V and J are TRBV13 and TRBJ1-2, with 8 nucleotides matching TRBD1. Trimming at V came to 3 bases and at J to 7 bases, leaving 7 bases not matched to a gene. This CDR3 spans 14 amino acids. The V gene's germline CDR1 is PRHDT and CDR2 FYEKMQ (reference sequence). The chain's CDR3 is CASSLGQGAGGYTF. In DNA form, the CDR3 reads TGTGCCAGCAGCTTGGGGCAGGGGGCGGGTGGCTACACCTTC.

The CDR3 sequence is CASSVGTGGSYNSPLHF. DNA for the CDR3: TGTGCCAGCAGCGTGGGGACAGGGGGGTCCTATAATTCACCCCTCCACTTT. This sequence joins TRBV9 and TRBJ1-6, with 11 bases lining up with TRBD1. The CDR3 runs 17 residues. The germline V gene has CDR1 SGDLS and CDR2 YYNGEE. V dropped 2 bases and J dropped 1; count of bases not matched to a gene: 2.

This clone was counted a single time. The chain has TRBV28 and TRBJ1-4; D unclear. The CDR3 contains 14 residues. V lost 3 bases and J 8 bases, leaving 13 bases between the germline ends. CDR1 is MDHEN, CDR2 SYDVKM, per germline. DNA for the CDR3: TGTGCCAGCAGTTTGGCGTTCCAGCGGGAAAAACTGTTTTTT. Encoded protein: CASSLAFQREKLFF. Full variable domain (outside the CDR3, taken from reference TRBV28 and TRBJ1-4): DVKVTQSSRYLVKRTGEKVFLECVQDMDHENMFWYRQDPGLGLRLIYFSYDVKMKEKGDIPEGYSVSREKKERFSLILESASTNQTSMYLCASSLAFQREKLFFGSGTQLSVL.

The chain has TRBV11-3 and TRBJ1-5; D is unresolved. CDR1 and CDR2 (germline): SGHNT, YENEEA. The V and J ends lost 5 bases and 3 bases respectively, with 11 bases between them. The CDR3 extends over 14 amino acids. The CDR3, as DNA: TGTGCCAGCAGCCCCCGCGGGCCCAATCAGCCCCAGCATTTT. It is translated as CASSPRGPNQPQHF.

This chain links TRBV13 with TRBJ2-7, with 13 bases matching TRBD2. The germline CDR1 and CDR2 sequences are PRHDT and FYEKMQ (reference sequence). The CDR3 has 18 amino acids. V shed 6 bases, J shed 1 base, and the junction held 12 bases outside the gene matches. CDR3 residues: CASSSLAGGPVGSYEQYF. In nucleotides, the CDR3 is TGTGCCAGCAGTTCACTAGCGGGAGGGCCTGTGGGGTCCTACGAGCAGTACTTC.

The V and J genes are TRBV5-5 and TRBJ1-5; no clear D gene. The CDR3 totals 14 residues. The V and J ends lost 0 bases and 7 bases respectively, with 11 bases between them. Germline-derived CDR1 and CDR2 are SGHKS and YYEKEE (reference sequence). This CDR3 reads CASSLGPLQQPQHF. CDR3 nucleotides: TGTGCCAGCAGCTTGGGCCCTCTTCAGCAGCCCCAGCATTTT.

The CDR3 sequence is CAISESVAGLPYEQYF. The CDR3 DNA is TGTGCCATCAGTGAGTCAGTAGCGGGACTACCCTACGAGCAGTACTTC. This chain uses TRBV10-3 with TRBJ2-7, with 8 bases fitting TRBD2. The CDR3 has 16 residues. The junction had 6 bases not matched to a gene; V was cut back by 0 bases and J by 2 bases. Germline V CDR1 and CDR2: ENHRY, SYGVKD.

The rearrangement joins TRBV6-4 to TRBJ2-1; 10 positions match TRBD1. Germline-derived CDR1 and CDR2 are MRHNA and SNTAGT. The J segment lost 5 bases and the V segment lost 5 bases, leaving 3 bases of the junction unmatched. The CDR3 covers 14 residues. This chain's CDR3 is CASSPGQGHNEQFF. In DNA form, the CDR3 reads TGTGCCAGCAGTCCGGGACAGGGGCACAATGAGCAGTTCTTC.

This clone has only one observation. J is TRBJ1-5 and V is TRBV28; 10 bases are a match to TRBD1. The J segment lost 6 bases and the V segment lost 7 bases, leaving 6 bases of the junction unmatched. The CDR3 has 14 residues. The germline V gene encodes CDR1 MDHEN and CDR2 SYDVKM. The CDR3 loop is CASTRGQGSQPQHF. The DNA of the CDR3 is TGTGCCAGCACCAGGGGACAGGGGAGTCAGCCCCAGCATTTT.